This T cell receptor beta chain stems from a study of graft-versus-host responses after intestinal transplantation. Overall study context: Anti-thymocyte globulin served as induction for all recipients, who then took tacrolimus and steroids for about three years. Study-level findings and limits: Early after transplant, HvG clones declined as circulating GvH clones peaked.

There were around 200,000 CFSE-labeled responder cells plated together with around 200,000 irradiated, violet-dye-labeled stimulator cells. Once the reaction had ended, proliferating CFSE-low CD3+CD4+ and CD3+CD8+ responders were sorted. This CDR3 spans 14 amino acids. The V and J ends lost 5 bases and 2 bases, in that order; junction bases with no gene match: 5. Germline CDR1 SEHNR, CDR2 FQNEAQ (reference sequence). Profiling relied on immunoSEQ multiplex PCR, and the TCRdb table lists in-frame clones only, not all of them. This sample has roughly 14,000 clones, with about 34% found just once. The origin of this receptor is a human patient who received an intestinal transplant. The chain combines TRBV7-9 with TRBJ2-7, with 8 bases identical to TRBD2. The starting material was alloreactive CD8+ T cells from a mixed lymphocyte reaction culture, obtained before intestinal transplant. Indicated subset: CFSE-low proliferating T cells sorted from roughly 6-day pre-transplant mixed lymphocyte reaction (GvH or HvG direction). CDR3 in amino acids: CASSARGGAYEQYF. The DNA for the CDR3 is TGTGCCAGCAGCGCCCGGGGGGGGGCCTACGAGCAGTACTTC.